A selection of T cell receptor beta chains follows, all from one sample in a study of Graves' ophthalmopathy and Graves' hyperthyroidism. TCRdb ran MiXCR on the multiplex PCR reads and lists one entry per CDR3 protein. The data contain roughly 400,000 distinct CDR3 sequences, about 16% of them singletons. Sequenced input: peripheral blood. The receptor set was obtained from a woman younger than 30 with Graves' ophthalmopathy. Each CDR3 is given with its conserved first and last residue. The D gene is left open where the match is weak. Some rows have no size entry. The others give once, few or many, or a class for an expanded clone.

J	size	D	V	DNA	CDR3
TRBJ1-5	many	.	TRBV27	TGTGCCAGCAGTCTGGCGGGGATGAGCAATCAGCCCCAGCATTTT	CASSLAGMSNQPQHF
TRBJ1-2	few	TRBD1	TRBV12-3/TRBV12-4	TGTGCCAGCAGTTTCCCCTCGACAGGGGAGAACTATGGCTACACCTTC	CASSFPSTGENYGYTF
TRBJ1-1	few	.	TRBV28	TGTGCCAGCAGCAGCCCCGGGTCTCTGAACTCTGAAGCTTTCTTT	CASSSPGSLNSEAFF
TRBJ2-5	many	.	TRBV27	TGTGCCAGCATCAGCGCAGGGGGGGATTGGTACTTC	CASISAGGDWYF
TRBJ1-1	.	TRBD1	TRBV7-3	TGTGCCAGCAGCGAACAGGGGCGGACTGAAGCTTTCTTT	CASSEQGRTEAFF
TRBJ1-5	many	TRBD1	TRBV10-3	TGTGCCATCAGTAAAACCGGGACAGAGAATCAGCCCCAGCATTTT	CAISKTGTENQPQHF
TRBJ2-7	.	.	TRBV10-3	TGTGCCATCAGTGAGTCCGGGAGCTCCTACGAGCAGTACTTC	CAISESGSSYEQYF
TRBJ2-4	many	.	TRBV19	TGTGCCAGTAGTATAGATGTGACAGGCCTAGCCAAAAACATTCAGTACTTC	CASSIDVTGLAKNIQYF
TRBJ2-7	few	TRBD1	TRBV6-2/TRBV6-3	TGTGCCAGCAGTTACTTAGGGACAGGCGAGCAGTACTTC	CASSYLGTGEQYF
TRBJ1-2	many	.	TRBV7-9	TGTGCCAGCAGCATCAGGGAACTCTATGGCTACACCTTC	CASSIRELYGYTF
TRBJ1-2	many	.	TRBV14	TGTGCCAGCAGCCTAAATCCCCTCTATGGCTACACCTTC	CASSLNPLYGYTF
TRBJ2-4	.	TRBD1	TRBV2	TGTGCCAGCAATCCGACAGGGGGCAAAAACATTCAGTACTTC	CASNPTGGKNIQYF
TRBJ2-5	many	TRBD1	TRBV7-2	TGTGCCAGCAGCTTAGCCGGGACAGGGGTGAAAGAGACCCAGTACTTC	CASSLAGTGVKETQYF
TRBJ2-2	many	.	TRBV5-1	TGCGCCAGCAGCTTGGGAAGTACGAACACCGGGGAGCTGTTTTTT	CASSLGSTNTGELFF
TRBJ1-5	many	.	TRBV6-2/TRBV6-3	TGTGCCAGCAGTAGCCAGGGACCCCAGCATTTT	CASSSQGPQHF
TRBJ1-2	once	TRBD1	TRBV6-2/TRBV6-3	TGTGCCAGCAGTCCAATAGAGGGACAGGGAGGCTATGGCTACACCTTC	CASSPIEGQGGYGYTF
TRBJ1-1	many	.	TRBV28	TGTGCCACCTTCAGGGTACTGAACACTGAAGCTTTCTTT	CATFRVLNTEAFF
TRBJ1-1	many	.	TRBV29-1	TGCAGCGTTGGCGTCACTGAAGCTTTCTTT	CSVGVTEAFF
TRBJ2-7	many	TRBD2	TRBV27	TGTGCCAGCGGCTACTCTAGCGGGAGCTACGAGCAGTACTTC	CASGYSSGSYEQYF
TRBJ1-2	many	TRBD1	TRBV2	TGTGCCAGCAGGGACAGGCCACTCGTAAATGGCTACACCTTC	CASRDRPLVNGYTF
TRBJ2-2	.	TRBD2	TRBV7-3	TGTGCCAGCAGCCTAACTAGCGGTATGACCGGGGAGCTGTTTTTT	CASSLTSGMTGELFF
TRBJ1-1	many	.	TRBV10-2	TGCGCCAGCAGTGAGACAGGGATTGAAGCTTTCTTT	CASSETGIEAFF
TRBJ1-2	.	TRBD1	TRBV11-2	TGTGCCAGCAGCTTAGATCCCGCCGGGCGGGACAGAAACTATGGCTACACCTTC	CASSLDPAGRDRNYGYTF
TRBJ1-1	many	.	TRBV3-1	TGTGCCAGCAGCCATGGACGGTTGAACACTGAAGCTTTCTTT	CASSHGRLNTEAFF
TRBJ1-6	many	.	TRBV19	TGTGCCAGTACCACCGGCGGGGGCGGCAGGAATTCACCCCTCCACTTT	CASTTGGGGRNSPLHF
TRBJ1-5	many	.	TRBV12-3/TRBV12-4	TGTGCCAGCAGTTCCTCTCGGGCCCCGGGGCAGCATTTT	CASSSSRAPGQHF
TRBJ2-7	.	.	TRBV19	TGTGCCACCAGTCTGTCCTACGCGAACTACGAGCAGTACTTC	CATSLSYANYEQYF
TRBJ2-7	many	TRBD2	TRBV28	TGTGCCAGCAGTTCGACTAGCGCCTACGAGCAGTACTTC	CASSSTSAYEQYF
TRBJ1-2	many	.	TRBV9	TGTGCCAGCAGCGTATCAGGCTCTAACTATGGCTACACCTTC	CASSVSGSNYGYTF
TRBJ1-2	many	TRBD1	TRBV12-3/TRBV12-4	TGTGCCAGCAGCACAGACAGGGTAAATGGCTACACCTTC	CASSTDRVNGYTF
TRBJ2-7	many	TRBD2	TRBV6-2/TRBV6-3	TGTGCCAGCAGTTATTACCGTGGAGCGGGAGAAACGTCCTACGAGCAGTACTTC	CASSYYRGAGETSYEQYF
TRBJ1-1	many	TRBD1	TRBV20-1	TGCAGTGCTTCTGGGACAGGGGATCCTGAAGCTTTCTTT	CSASGTGDPEAFF
TRBJ1-2	many	.	TRBV19	TGTGCCAGTATCACACTCCGGGGGAGCCCCGGGGGCTACACCTTC	CASITLRGSPGGYTF
TRBJ2-7	many	TRBD1	TRBV18	TGTGCCAGCTCCTCCTCGGGTACAGGGGGCAGATACGAGCAGTACTTC	CASSSSGTGGRYEQYF
TRBJ2-2	many	.	TRBV6-2/TRBV6-3	TGTGCCAGCACCTTAAACACCGGGGAGCTGTTTTTT	CASTLNTGELFF
TRBJ2-2	many	TRBD1	TRBV25-1	TGTGCCAGCAGTCGGGGACAGGCCGGGGAGCTGTTTTTT	CASSRGQAGELFF
TRBJ1-2	many	TRBD1	TRBV6-2/TRBV6-3	TGTGCCAGCAGCCCCGACAGGGAGGACTATGGCTACACCTTC	CASSPDREDYGYTF
TRBJ1-2	many	TRBD1	TRBV30	TGTGCCTGGGTCGGGACAGGGATAAGCGGCTACACCTTC	CAWVGTGISGYTF
TRBJ2-7	.	.	TRBV29-1	TGCAGCGTTGAACTCCCGGGGGCGGCCCTCTACGAGCAGTACTTC	CSVELPGAALYEQYF
TRBJ2-2	many	.	TRBV6-5	TGTGCCAGCAGTTTCACAGGGTTGTCCGGGGAGCTGTTTTTT	CASSFTGLSGELFF
TRBJ1-1	many	TRBD1	TRBV20-1	TGCAGTGCTAGAAGAGGGGGCGGGTTAGTTAACACTGAAGCTTTCTTT	CSARRGGGLVNTEAFF
TRBJ2-2	.	.	TRBV4-3	TGCGCCAGCAGCCAATCGGTGGGAACCGGGGAGCTGTTTTTT	CASSQSVGTGELFF
TRBJ1-1	many	.	TRBV12-3/TRBV12-4	TGTGCCAGCAGTTTAGGGCAGGGTTCACCTGAAGCTTTCTTT	CASSLGQGSPEAFF
TRBJ2-5	many	TRBD1	TRBV7-2	TGTGCCAGCAGCAGGGGACAGCAAGAGACCCAGTACTTC	CASSRGQQETQYF
TRBJ2-5	few	TRBD2	TRBV6-2/TRBV6-3	TGTGCCAGCAGTTACACAACCGGGACTAGCGGGAGCCGGTTAGAGACCCAGTACTTC	CASSYTTGTSGSRLETQYF
TRBJ1-2	many	TRBD1	TRBV11-1	TGTGCCAGCAGCTTTGACAGGGACTATGGCTACACCTTC	CASSFDRDYGYTF
TRBJ1-3	many	.	TRBV20-1	TGCAGTGCTCCAGAGGGGGGCTCTGGAAACACCATATATTTT	CSAPEGGSGNTIYF
TRBJ2-5	many	TRBD1	TRBV7-7	TGTGCCAGCAGCTTCCCTAGTACCAACAGGGGTCTATCGGATGGACAAGAGACCCAGTACTTC	CASSFPSTNRGLSDGQETQYF
TRBJ2-2	many	.	TRBV30	TGTGCCTGGACGCTGACTGCGGCCGGGGAGCTGTTTTTT	CAWTLTAAGELFF
TRBJ2-7	many	TRBD1	TRBV27	TGTGCCAGCAGTACCAAGAGACAGGGACACTACGAGCAGTACTTC	CASSTKRQGHYEQYF
TRBJ1-1	many	.	TRBV28	TGTGCCAGCAGCCGTAGGGGGGTAAACACTGAAGCTTTCTTT	CASSRRGVNTEAFF
TRBJ2-7	many	.	TRBV6-1	TGTGCCAGCAGTGAACGGGCGAGGGGTCCCGAGCAGTACTTC	CASSERARGPEQYF
TRBJ2-5	many	.	TRBV28	TGTGCCAGCAGCCCAACAGGAAGGGCGGAGACCCAGTACTTC	CASSPTGRAETQYF
TRBJ1-1	many	.	TRBV7-6	TGTGCCAGCAGCTCTATGGGACTAACTGAAGCTTTCTTT	CASSSMGLTEAFF
TRBJ2-2	many	.	TRBV6-5	TGTGCCAGCAGTTATCCGAACACCGGGGAGCTGTTTTTT	CASSYPNTGELFF
TRBJ1-1	many	.	TRBV12-5	TGTGCTAGTGGTTTGAAACCAGACAAGGAAGCTTTCTTT	CASGLKPDKEAFF
TRBJ2-5	few	.	TRBV11-3	TGTGCCAGCAGCTTAGAAACCTCGGGGACCCAGTACTTC	CASSLETSGTQYF
TRBJ1-5	many	.	TRBV15	TGTGCCACCCACGCAACTGGGAATAGCAATCAGCCCCAGCATTTT	CATHATGNSNQPQHF
TRBJ1-5	.	.	TRBV6-1	TGTGCCAGCAGCCACACAAAAAACAGCAATCAGCCCCAGCATTTT	CASSHTKNSNQPQHF